The rows below give T cell receptor beta chains drawn from one sample of a study of CD8+ T cells in alopecia areata. Assay: immunoSEQ multiplex PCR; the TCRdb copy retains only in-frame clones and omits some. The data show around 300,000 clones, around 64% seen once. The sample in question was CD4+ T cells sorted from blood, obtained around week 53, from a patient treated with tofacitinib. The receptors stem from a human donor with alopecia areata. The CDR3 runs from the conserved cysteine through the conserved F or W. Each record gives: J gene, CDR3 length, V gene, D gene, clone size, CDR3 protein, CDR3 DNA. D genes are given only for firm matches. Only part of the rows carry a size: once, few, many, or a class if the clone is expanded.

j_call: TRBJ1-2; cdr3_length: 13; v_call: TRBV9; d_call: NA; clone_size: NA; cdr3_aa: CASSAGSNYGYTF; cdr3_nt: TGTGCCAGCAGCGCGGGATCTAACTATGGCTACACCTTC
j_call: TRBJ1-2; cdr3_length: 11; v_call: TRBV29-1; d_call: NA; clone_size: NA; cdr3_aa: CSVEGGDGYTF; cdr3_nt: TGCAGCGTTGAAGGGGGAGATGGCTACACCTTC
j_call: TRBJ1-5; cdr3_length: 13; v_call: TRBV11-2; d_call: NA; clone_size: NA; cdr3_aa: CASSLQGGQPQHF; cdr3_nt: TGTGCCAGCAGCTTGCAAGGCGGTCAGCCCCAGCATTTT
j_call: TRBJ2-1; cdr3_length: 15; v_call: TRBV19; d_call: TRBD2; clone_size: NA; cdr3_aa: CASSQPGLGNNEQFF; cdr3_nt: TGTGCCAGTAGTCAACCGGGACTAGGAAACAATGAGCAGTTCTTC
j_call: TRBJ1-2; cdr3_length: 14; v_call: TRBV4-1; d_call: NA; clone_size: NA; cdr3_aa: CASSPEGQDYGYTF; cdr3_nt: TGCGCCAGCAGCCCCGAGGGGCAGGATTATGGCTACACCTTC
j_call: TRBJ1-2; cdr3_length: 9; v_call: TRBV20-1; d_call: NA; clone_size: NA; cdr3_aa: CSAPNGYTF; cdr3_nt: TGCAGTGCTCCCAATGGCTACACCTTC
j_call: TRBJ1-2; cdr3_length: 13; v_call: TRBV6-6; d_call: TRBD1; clone_size: NA; cdr3_aa: CASSPDREQGYTF; cdr3_nt: TGTGCCAGCAGTCCGGACAGGGAACAGGGCTACACCTTC
j_call: TRBJ2-1; cdr3_length: 14; v_call: TRBV2; d_call: NA; clone_size: NA; cdr3_aa: CASPGGTSYNEQFF; cdr3_nt: TGTGCCAGCCCCGGGGGCACCTCCTACAATGAGCAGTTCTTC
j_call: TRBJ2-2; cdr3_length: 15; v_call: TRBV4-3; d_call: NA; clone_size: few; cdr3_aa: CASSQWTVNTGELFF; cdr3_nt: TGCGCCAGCAGCCAATGGACAGTGAACACCGGGGAGCTGTTTTTT
j_call: TRBJ2-5; cdr3_length: 15; v_call: TRBV4-1; d_call: TRBD2; clone_size: few; cdr3_aa: CASSQAVGGAETQYF; cdr3_nt: TGCGCCAGCAGCCAAGCGGTCGGGGGGGCTGAGACCCAGTACTTC
j_call: TRBJ2-3; cdr3_length: 15; v_call: TRBV6-5; d_call: TRBD1; clone_size: NA; cdr3_aa: CASSYPSGGRGTQYF; cdr3_nt: TGTGCCAGCAGTTACCCTTCAGGGGGACGAGGTACGCAGTATTTT
j_call: TRBJ1-4; cdr3_length: 14; v_call: TRBV5-1; d_call: NA; clone_size: NA; cdr3_aa: CASSLEGWDEKLFF; cdr3_nt: TGCGCCAGCAGCTTGGAAGGGTGGGATGAAAAACTGTTTTTT
j_call: TRBJ2-2; cdr3_length: 16; v_call: TRBV7-6; d_call: NA; clone_size: NA; cdr3_aa: CASSLWAGDRTGELFF; cdr3_nt: TGTGCCAGCAGCTTATGGGCAGGGGATCGAACCGGGGAGCTGTTTTTT
j_call: TRBJ2-2; cdr3_length: 13; v_call: TRBV9; d_call: TRBD1; clone_size: NA; cdr3_aa: CASSTRQGGELFF; cdr3_nt: TGTGCCAGCAGCACCCGACAGGGCGGGGAGCTGTTTTTT
j_call: TRBJ1-1; cdr3_length: 14; v_call: TRBV5-1; d_call: NA; clone_size: NA; cdr3_aa: CASSAHRGGTEAFF; cdr3_nt: TGCGCCAGCAGTGCTCATCGCGGGGGCACTGAAGCTTTCTTT
j_call: TRBJ2-5; cdr3_length: 12; v_call: TRBV2; d_call: NA; clone_size: NA; cdr3_aa: CASGRGEETQYF; cdr3_nt: TGTGCCAGCGGCAGGGGAGAAGAGACCCAGTACTTC
j_call: TRBJ2-1; cdr3_length: 16; v_call: TRBV30; d_call: TRBD2; clone_size: NA; cdr3_aa: CAWSPLGLVYYNEQFF; cdr3_nt: TGTGCCTGGAGTCCCCTGGGACTAGTGTACTACAATGAGCAGTTCTTC
j_call: TRBJ2-5; cdr3_length: 14; v_call: TRBV29-1; d_call: NA; clone_size: few; cdr3_aa: CSVEDSGLQETQYF; cdr3_nt: TGCAGCGTTGAAGATTCCGGACTCCAAGAGACCCAGTACTTC
j_call: TRBJ2-3; cdr3_length: 11; v_call: TRBV30; d_call: NA; clone_size: NA; cdr3_aa: CAWSRVDTQYF; cdr3_nt: TGTGCCTGGAGCCGAGTTGATACGCAGTATTTT